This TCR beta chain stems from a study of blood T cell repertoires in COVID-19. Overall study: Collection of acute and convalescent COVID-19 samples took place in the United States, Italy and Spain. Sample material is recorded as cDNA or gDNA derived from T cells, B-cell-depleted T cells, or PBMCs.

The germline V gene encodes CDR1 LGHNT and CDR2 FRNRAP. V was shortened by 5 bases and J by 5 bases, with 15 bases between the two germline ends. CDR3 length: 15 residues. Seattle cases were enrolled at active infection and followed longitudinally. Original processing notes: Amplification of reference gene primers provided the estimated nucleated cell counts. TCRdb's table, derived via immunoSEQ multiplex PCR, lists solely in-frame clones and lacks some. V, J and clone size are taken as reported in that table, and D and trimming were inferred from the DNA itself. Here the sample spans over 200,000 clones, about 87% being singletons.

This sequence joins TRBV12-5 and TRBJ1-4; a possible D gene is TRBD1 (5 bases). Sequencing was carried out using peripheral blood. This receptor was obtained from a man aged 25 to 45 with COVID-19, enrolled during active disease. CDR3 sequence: CASGLGRGWNEKLFF. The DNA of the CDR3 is TGTGCTAGTGGTCTGGGAAGGGGATGGAATGAAAAACTGTTTTTT. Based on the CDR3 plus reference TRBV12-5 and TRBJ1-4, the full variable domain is DARVTQTPRHKVTEMGQEVTMRCQPILGHNTVFWYRQTMMQGLELLAYFRNRAPLDDSGMPKDRFSAEMPDATLATLKIQPSEPRDSAVYFCASGLGRGWNEKLFFGSGTQLSVL.